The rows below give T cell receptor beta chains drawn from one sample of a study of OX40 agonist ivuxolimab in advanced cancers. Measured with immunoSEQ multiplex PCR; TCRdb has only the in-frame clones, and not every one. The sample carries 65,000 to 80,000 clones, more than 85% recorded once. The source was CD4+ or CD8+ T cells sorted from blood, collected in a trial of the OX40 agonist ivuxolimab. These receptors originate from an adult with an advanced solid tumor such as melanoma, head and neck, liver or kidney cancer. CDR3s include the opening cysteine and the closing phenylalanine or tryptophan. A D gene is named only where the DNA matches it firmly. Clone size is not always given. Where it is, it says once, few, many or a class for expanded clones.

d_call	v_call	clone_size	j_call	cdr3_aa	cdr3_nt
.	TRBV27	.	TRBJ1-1	CASSLFRGRPKFEAFF	TGTGCCAGCAGTTTATTCAGGGGTCGCCCCAAATTTGAAGCTTTCTTT
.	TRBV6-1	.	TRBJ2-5	CASSEQASGRGTQYF	TGTGCCAGCAGTGAACAAGCTTCGGGACGGGGGACCCAGTACTTC
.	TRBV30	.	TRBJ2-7	CAWGGNLEQYF	TGTGCCTGGGGCGGGAACTTGGAGCAGTACTTC
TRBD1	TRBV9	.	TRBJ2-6	CASSADRGPTVF	TGTGCCAGCAGCGCAGACAGGGGGCCGACGGTTTTC
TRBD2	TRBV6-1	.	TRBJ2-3	CASSEYLGGYTQYF	TGTGCCAGCAGTGAATACCTCGGGGGGTATACGCAGTATTTT
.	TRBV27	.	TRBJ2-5	CASSFGSGRGRRETQYF	TGTGCCAGCAGTTTTGGGTCCGGGCGGGGGCGTAGAGAGACCCAGTACTTC
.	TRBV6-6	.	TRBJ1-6	CASLSGRSRDSPLHF	TGTGCCAGCTTGAGTGGACGATCGAGAGATTCACCCCTCCACTTT
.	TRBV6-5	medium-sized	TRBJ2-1	CASRGRTYNEQFF	TGTGCCAGCAGGGGTCGTACCTACAATGAGCAGTTCTTC
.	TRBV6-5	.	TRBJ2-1	CASSQYRRRDEQFF	TGTGCCAGCAGTCAATATAGGCGACGGGATGAGCAGTTCTTC
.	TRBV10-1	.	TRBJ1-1	CASSESIGDTEAFF	TGCGCCAGCAGTGAGTCGATAGGGGACACTGAAGCTTTCTTT
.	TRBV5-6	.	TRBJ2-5	CASSVGGGQETQYF	TGTGCCAGCAGCGTCGGAGGAGGGCAAGAGACCCAGTACTTC
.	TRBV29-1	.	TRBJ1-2	CSVETLFNYGYTF	TGCAGCGTTGAGACACTTTTTAACTATGGCTACACCTTC
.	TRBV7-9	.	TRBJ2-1	CASSWQGRIPYNEQFF	TGTGCCAGCAGCTGGCAGGGTCGTATACCCTACAATGAGCAGTTCTTC
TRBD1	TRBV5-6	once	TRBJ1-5	CASSLGGQGGRSNQPQHF	TGTGCCAGCAGCTTGGGGGGACAGGGTGGTCGGAGCAATCAGCCCCAGCATTTT
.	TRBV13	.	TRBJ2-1	CASSQLGGYNEQFF	TGTGCCAGCAGCCAATTGGGTGGTTACAATGAGCAGTTCTTC
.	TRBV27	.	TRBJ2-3	CASSGGSSRHMDTQYF	TGTGCCAGCAGTGGGGGAAGTTCCAGGCATATGGATACGCAGTATTTT
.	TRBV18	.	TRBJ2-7	CASSPDRSYEQYF	TGTGCCAGCTCTCCAGACAGGAGCTACGAGCAGTACTTC